Following are 4 T cell receptor beta chains from one sample sequenced in a study of tissue T cells after allogeneic stem cell transplantation. Some clones are missing from TCRdb's copy, which holds only in-frame ones; the method was immunoSEQ multiplex PCR. The sample has approximately 5,000 clones; roughly 52% are singletons. Time point: mouse harvest day 7 after allogeneic transplant. Each mouse received 10^7 T-cell-depleted marrow cells plus 10^6 splenic CD5+ T cells by tail vein. Sequenced input: gut tissue. These receptors were obtained from a female BALB/c mouse given C57BL/6 T cells with graft-versus-host disease after an allogeneic hematopoietic cell transplant.

In the case of this clone: The gene names here belong to mouse. The read ends 1 residue shy of where the CDR3 ends; the end is completed using the germline J gene. V gene TRBV3 combines with J gene TRBJ1-1; D remains ambiguous. Germline values: CDR1 SNHLY, CDR2 FYNGKV (reference sequence). V gave up 3 bases and J gave up 0 bases, with 2 bases separating them. CDR3 length: 12 amino acids. The CDR3 sequence: CASSLKNTEVFF. Partial CDR3 DNA: TGTGCCAGCAGCTTGAAGAACACAGAAGTCTTC.

To note about this clone: Mouse names are used for the genes. The CDR3 end falls 1 residue outside the read, so it is completed with the germline J gene. This chain links TRBV12-1 with TRBJ1-3, with D possibly being TRBD1 (6 bases). The CDR3 is 16 amino acids. Germline loops: CDR1 SGHSN, CDR2 HYEKVE. V was trimmed by 0 bases and J by 0 bases, leaving 11 bases between them. The chain's CDR3 is CASSLDQGNSGNTLYF. The DNA read from the CDR3 is TGTGCCAGCTCTCTCGACCAGGGGAATTCTGGAAATACGCTCTAT.

The sample holds a few counts of this clone. These gene names are mouse names. The read ends 1 residue before the CDR3 terminus; that terminus is restored from the germline J gene. This chain joins TRBV13-3 and TRBJ2-1; TRBD2 matches at 11 bases. V dropped 0 bases and J dropped 7; count of bases not matched to a gene: 3. The CDR3 is made up of 15 amino acids. The V gene's germline CDR1 is NNHDY and CDR2 SYVADS. The CDR3: CASSDAGLGGAEQFF. CDR3 bases read: TGTGCCAGCAGTGATGCAGGACTGGGGGGCGCTGAGCAGTTC.

About this clone itself: These gene names are mouse names. The read finishes 1 residue shy of the CDR3 end, and the germline J gene is used to complete it. The chain carries TRBV1 and TRBJ2-2; possibly TRBD2 for D (5 bases). CDR1 NSQYPW and CDR2 LRSPGD come from the germline V gene (reference sequence). This CDR3 has 14 residues. Deletions cut 3 bases from V and 0 bases from J, with 5 bases between. This chain's CDR3 is CTCSAGANTGQLYF. Incomplete CDR3 DNA: TGCACCTGCAGTGCTGGGGCAAACACCGGGCAGCTCTAC.